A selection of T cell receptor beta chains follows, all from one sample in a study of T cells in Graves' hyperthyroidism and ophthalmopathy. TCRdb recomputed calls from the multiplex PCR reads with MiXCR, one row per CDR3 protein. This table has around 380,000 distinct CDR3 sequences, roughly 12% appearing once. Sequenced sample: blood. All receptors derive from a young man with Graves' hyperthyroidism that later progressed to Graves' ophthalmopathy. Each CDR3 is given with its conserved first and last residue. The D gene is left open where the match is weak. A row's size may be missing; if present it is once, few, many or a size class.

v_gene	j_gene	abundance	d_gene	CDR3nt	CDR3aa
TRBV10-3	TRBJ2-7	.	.	TGTGCCATCAGTGAGTACACCAGCTACGAGCAGTACTTC	CAISEYTSYEQYF
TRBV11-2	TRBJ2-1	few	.	TGTGCCAGCAGCCCTTTCGGGAGGGGGCACAATGAGCAGTTCTTC	CASSPFGRGHNEQFF
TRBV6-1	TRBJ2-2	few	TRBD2	TGTGCCAGCAGGGGGGGACTACCTAGGAACACCGGGGAGCTGTTTTTT	CASRGGLPRNTGELFF
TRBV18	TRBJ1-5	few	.	TGTGCCAGCTCACCACAGGGTATCGGGAGTAGCAATCAGCCCCAGCATTTT	CASSPQGIGSSNQPQHF
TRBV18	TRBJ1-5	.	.	TGTGCCAGCTCACCACTAAGAGAGCAGCCCCAGCATTTT	CASSPLREQPQHF
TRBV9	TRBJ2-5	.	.	TGTGCCAGCAGCGTAGGGCAGGGCCTACGAAGAGAGCAGTACTTC	CASSVGQGLRREQYF
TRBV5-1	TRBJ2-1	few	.	TGCGCCAGCTGTACTTTTGACGGTTCCAATGAGCAGTTCTTC	CASCTFDGSNEQFF
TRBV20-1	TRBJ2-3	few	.	TGCAGTGCTAGGCAACAGGGCACAGATACGCAGTATTTT	CSARQQGTDTQYF
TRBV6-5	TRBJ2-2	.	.	TGTACCAGCAGTTACTCGATGACCGGAGGTTGGACCGGGGAGCTGTTTTTT	CTSSYSMTGGWTGELFF
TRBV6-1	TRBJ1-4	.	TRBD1	TGTGCCAGCAGTCCACAGGGGGCGGGTAATGAAAAACTGTTTTTT	CASSPQGAGNEKLFF
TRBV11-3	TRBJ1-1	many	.	TGTGCCAGCAGCTTAATGGGGGGCTTGAACACTGAAGCTTTCTTT	CASSLMGGLNTEAFF
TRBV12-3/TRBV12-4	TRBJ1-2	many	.	TGTGCCAGCAGGGGCGACTACTATGGCTACACCTTC	CASRGDYYGYTF
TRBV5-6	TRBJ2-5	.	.	TGTGCCAGCAGCTTAGGACGGGGGAACCCGGAGACCCAGTACTTC	CASSLGRGNPETQYF
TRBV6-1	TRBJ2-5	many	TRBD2	TGTGCCAGCAGTGTACGGGGGGGCCCCGAGACCCAGTACTTC	CASSVRGGPETQYF
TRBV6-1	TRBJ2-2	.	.	TGTGCCAGCAACTTCGTTCGGGGGAACACCGGGGAGCTGTTTTTT	CASNFVRGNTGELFF
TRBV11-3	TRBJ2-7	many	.	TGTGCCAGCAGCTTAGAGGGGCGCGACTACGAGCAGTACTTC	CASSLEGRDYEQYF
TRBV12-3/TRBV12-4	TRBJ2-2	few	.	TGTGCCAGCAGTTGGACAGCCGTGAACACCGGGGAGCTGTTTTTT	CASSWTAVNTGELFF
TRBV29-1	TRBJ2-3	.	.	TGCAGCTTCCGGGAGAATCCTCGCGGTACGCAGTATTTT	CSFRENPRGTQYF
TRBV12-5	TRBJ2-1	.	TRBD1	TGTGCTAGTGGTTTCCTGACAGGGAGCTCCTACAATGAGCAGTTCTTC	CASGFLTGSSYNEQFF
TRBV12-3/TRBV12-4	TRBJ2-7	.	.	TGTGCCAGCAGTTTTTCGGACGAGCAGTACTTC	CASSFSDEQYF
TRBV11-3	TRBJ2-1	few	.	TGTGCCAGCAGCTTTTGGTGGGGGCTAGGTGAGCAGTTCTTC	CASSFWWGLGEQFF
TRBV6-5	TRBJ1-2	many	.	TGTGCCAGCAGTTATGGCAGGGACTATGGCTACACCTTC	CASSYGRDYGYTF
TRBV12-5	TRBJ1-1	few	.	TGTGCTAGTGGTTTGACGTACGTGGGTTCAGAAGCTTTCTTT	CASGLTYVGSEAFF
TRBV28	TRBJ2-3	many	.	TGTGCCAGCAGTTTTACAGGTGCGCTTGGGCCAGATACGCAGTATTTT	CASSFTGALGPDTQYF
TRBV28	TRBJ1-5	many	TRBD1	TGTGCCAGCAGTCGGGACAGGGGGGGACAGCCCCAGCATTTT	CASSRDRGGQPQHF
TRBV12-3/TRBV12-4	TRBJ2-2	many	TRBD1	TGTGCCAGCAGTCCCATGGGACAGGGGACCGGGGAGCTGTTTTTT	CASSPMGQGTGELFF
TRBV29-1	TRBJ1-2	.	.	TGCAGTGTTCGGGGGGATCATGGCTACACCTTC	CSVRGDHGYTF
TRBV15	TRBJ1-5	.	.	TGTGCCACCAGCAGAGTGGTCGGGGGACAGCCCCAGCATTTT	CATSRVVGGQPQHF
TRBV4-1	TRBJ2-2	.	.	TGCGCCAGCAGCCAAGTAGGGGGGAACACCGGGGAGCTGTTTTTT	CASSQVGGNTGELFF
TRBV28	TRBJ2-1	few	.	TGTGCCAGCAGTTTAGGCGGTCAGGATGAGCAGTTCTTC	CASSLGGQDEQFF
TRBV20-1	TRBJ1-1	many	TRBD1	TGCAGTGCTAGAGTAGGGGACAGGGGTTACACTGAAGCTTTCTTT	CSARVGDRGYTEAFF
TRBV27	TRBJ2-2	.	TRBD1	TGTGCCAGCAGTTTACCTGGGACAGGGGCGGACACCGGGGAGCTGTTTTTT	CASSLPGTGADTGELFF
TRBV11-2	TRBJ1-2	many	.	TGTGCCAGCAGCCAGACTATCTACGGCTACACCTTC	CASSQTIYGYTF
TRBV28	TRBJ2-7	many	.	TGTGCCAGCAGTGGCTCGACCTACGAGCAGTACTTC	CASSGSTYEQYF
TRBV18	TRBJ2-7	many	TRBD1	TGTGCCAGCTCACCCGGGACAGGGGGAGTCTACGAGCAGTACTTC	CASSPGTGGVYEQYF
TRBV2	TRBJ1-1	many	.	TGTGCCAGCAGGCCTCGGGGGGACGGCACTGAAGCTTTCTTT	CASRPRGDGTEAFF
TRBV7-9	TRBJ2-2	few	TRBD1	TGTGCCAGCAGTCCCCAGGGGGTAACCGGGGAGCTGTTTTTT	CASSPQGVTGELFF
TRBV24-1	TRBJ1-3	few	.	TGTGCCACCAGTGAAACTGGAAACACCATATATTTT	CATSETGNTIYF
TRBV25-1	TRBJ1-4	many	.	TGTGCCAGCAGTGACACGTATGCAACTAATGAAAAACTGTTTTTT	CASSDTYATNEKLFF
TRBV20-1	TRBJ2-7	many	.	TGCAGTGCTAGACTCACCGGGACACGCAACGAGCAGTACTTC	CSARLTGTRNEQYF
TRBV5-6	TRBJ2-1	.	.	TGTGCCAGCAGCTTGGCCCCAGGGGTCATCTCCTACAATGAGCAGTTCTTC	CASSLAPGVISYNEQFF
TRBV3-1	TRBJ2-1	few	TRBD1	TGTGCCAGCAGCCTGCCCGGGACAGTAAGAAATGAGCAGTTCTTC	CASSLPGTVRNEQFF
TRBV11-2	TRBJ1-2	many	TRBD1	TGTGCCAGCAGCCCGTGGACAGGCCCCCAGGGTGGCTACACCTTC	CASSPWTGPQGGYTF
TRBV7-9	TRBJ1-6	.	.	TGTGCCAGCAGCCCAGGGATTGGCGGCGATAATTCACCCCTCCACTTT	CASSPGIGGDNSPLHF
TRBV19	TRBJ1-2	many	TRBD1	TGTGCCAGTAGTACCTTCGGACAGGATCTTGGCTACACCTTC	CASSTFGQDLGYTF
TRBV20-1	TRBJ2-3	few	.	TGCAGTGCTCAAGTGGGGGGAAGCACAGATACGCAGTATTTT	CSAQVGGSTDTQYF
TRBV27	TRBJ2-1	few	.	TGTGCCAGCTCCTGGGGCGGGGGCCGCTCCTACAATGAGCAGTTCTTC	CASSWGGGRSYNEQFF
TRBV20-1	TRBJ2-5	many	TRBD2	TGCAGTGCTCCTTCCGGGACTAGCGTAGAGACCCAGTACTTC	CSAPSGTSVETQYF
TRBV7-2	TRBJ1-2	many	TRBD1	TGTGCCAGCAGCGGACAGGTGGTAGGCTACACCTTC	CASSGQVVGYTF
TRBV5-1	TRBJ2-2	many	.	TGCGCCAGCAGCTCGAAACAAAGCTTGACCGGGGAGCTGTTTTTT	CASSSKQSLTGELFF
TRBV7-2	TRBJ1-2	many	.	TGTGCCAGCAGCTTAGATGGGACATACTATGGCTACACCTTC	CASSLDGTYYGYTF
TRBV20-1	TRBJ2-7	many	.	TGCAGTGGCCGAGAGGGGGGCCCCTACGAGCAGTACTTC	CSGREGGPYEQYF
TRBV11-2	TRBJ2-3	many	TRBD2	TGTGCCAGCAGCCAGCCGGGACTATCATCTACCCCAGATACGCAGTATTTT	CASSQPGLSSTPDTQYF
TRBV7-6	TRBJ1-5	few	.	TGTGCCAGCAGCGCGGGACATGGCCAGCCCCAGCATTTT	CASSAGHGQPQHF